Below, one T cell receptor (beta chain) is given with its context. Its antigen remains unknown. This specimen comes from a study of molecular identifiers for immune sequencing clone quantification. Looking at the study overall: For replicates, RNA isolated from approximately 20,000 or 98,000 naive CD8 cells was divided into five portions, of which four were sequenced. Whole-study findings and limits: Clonotypes topping 20 RNA copies carried over 97% of effector molecules but under 1% of naive ones.

MiXCR, applied by TCRdb to the PCR reads, yields one record per CDR3 protein. Here the sample spans approximately 550,000 distinct CDR3 sequences, about a fifth being singletons. Naive CD8 T cells were FACS-sorted by CD8+CD4-CCR7+CD45RA+ markers. The germline V and J ends were trimmed by 0 bases and 6 bases, with 17 bases remaining between them. CDR3 length equals 16 residues. Germline lookup yields CDR1 LGHNA and CDR2 YSLEER. This chain joins TRBV4-3 and TRBJ1-2; D call uncertain. The sample taken for sequencing was naive CD8+ T cells from blood, with Jurkat cell RNA spiked in. Subset reported: FACS-sorted CD8+CD4-CCR7+CD45RA+ naive T cells. This TCR derives from a human donor in good health. Some libraries in this study had Jurkat cell RNA spiked in. CDR3 in DNA: TGCGCCAGCAGCCAAGATTGGTCCGGGTTTCCTAATGGCTACACCTTC. This translates into CASSQDWSGFPNGYTF.